These 32 T cell receptor beta chains share one sample of origin, sequenced in a study of blood T cell repertoires in COVID-19. The assay was immunoSEQ multiplex PCR, and TCRdb's table has in-frame clones only and misses some. Of tens of thousands of clones in the sample, less than 85% were seen once. The specimen sequenced was peripheral blood. These receptors were collected from a human donor in a cohort sampled during active COVID-19.

By share, this clone ranks as medium-sized. The rearrangement links TRBV5-4 to TRBJ2-3; a possible D gene is TRBD1 (6 bases). The CDR3 consists of 13 residues. Trimming shortened V by 2 bases and J by 4 bases, and 8 bases separated the two germline ends. CDR1 SGHNT and CDR2 YYREEE come from the germline V gene (reference sequence). The CDR3 DNA follows: TGTGCCAGCAGCTTAGACAGGCCAGATACGCAGTATTTT. This codes for CASSLDRPDTQYF.

The rearrangement uses TRBV30 and TRBJ1-2, with 8 bases fitting TRBD1. V shed 2 bases, J shed 8 bases, and the junction held 4 bases outside the gene matches. Germline loops: CDR1 GTSNPN, CDR2 SVGIG (reference sequence). This CDR3 region has 12 residues. In nucleotides, the CDR3 is TGTGCCTGGAGTCCTCAGGGGGCCGGCTACACCTTC. This translates into CAWSPQGAGYTF. Together with reference TRBV30 and TRBJ1-2, the CDR3 gives the full variable domain: SQTIHQWPATLVQPVGSPLSLECTVEGTSNPNLYWYRQAAGRGLQLLFYSVGIGQISSEVPQNLSASRPQDRQFILSSKKLLLSDSGFYLCAWSPQGAGYTFGSGTRLTVV.

This rearrangement joins TRBV5-6 to TRBJ2-7, with D maybe TRBD2 (7 bases). From germline, CDR1 is SGHDT and CDR2 YYEEEE. The CDR3 is 18 amino acids. The V and J ends lost 4 bases and 2 bases respectively, with 25 bases between them. The CDR3 region has the DNA TGTGCCAGCAGCAGCTTCGGGGGCCCGGGGGGAGGCCCCTACGAGCAGTACTTC. It translates to CASSSFGGPGGGPYEQYF.

This clone appeared a few times. This rearrangement joins TRBV30 to TRBJ1-1; tentative D call: TRBD1 (6 bases). Per the germline V gene, CDR1 is GTSNPN and CDR2 is SVGIG (reference sequence). The CDR3 extends over 12 amino acids. Trimming shortened V by 4 bases and J by 7 bases, and 13 bases separated the two germline ends. CDR3 protein: CAWTDTGFEAFF. DNA for the CDR3: TGTGCCTGGACTGACACAGGGTTTGAAGCTTTCTTT.

The rearrangement uses TRBV5-6 and TRBJ1-4; tentative D call: TRBD1 (5 bases). Germline assignment: CDR1 SGHDT and CDR2 YYEEEE. The CDR3 covers 15 residues. The V gene lost 3 bases and the J gene lost 1 base, with 10 bases spanning the gap. The CDR3 DNA sequence: TGTGCCAGCAGCTCCCGGACAATAACTAATGAAAAACTGTTTTTT. It specifies CASSSRTITNEKLFF.

The chain recombines TRBV7-2 with TRBJ2-7; D is possibly TRBD2 (5 bases). CDR3 size: 14 residues. Trimming left V 4 bases short and J 3 bases short, with 13 bases between. Germline CDR1 is SGHTA and CDR2 is FQGNSA. The CDR3 sequence: CASSYLAGDYEQYF. Here the CDR3 DNA reads TGTGCCAGCAGCTACCTAGCCGGGGACTACGAGCAGTACTTC.

The chain uses TRBV9 and TRBJ2-1, with D perhaps TRBD2 (5 bases). The CDR3 is 16 residues long. CDR1 is SGDLS, CDR2 YYNGEE, per germline. V lost 0 bases, J lost 0 bases, and 10 bases lay in between. CDR3 sequence reads: CASSVVVGSSYNEQFF. Here the CDR3 DNA reads TGTGCCAGCAGCGTAGTTGTAGGGAGCTCCTACAATGAGCAGTTCTTC.

This chain links TRBV2 with TRBJ2-3; D is unresolved. Germline-derived CDR1 and CDR2 are SNHLY and FYNNEI. The CDR3 sequence is 12 residues long. V lost 11 bases to trimming and J lost 0 bases, with 9 bases between them. CDR3 DNA sequence: TGTGCCGATGGGCAAAGCACAGATACGCAGTATTTT. Protein product: CADGQSTDTQYF.

This clone is a singleton in its sample. This chain uses TRBV24-1 with TRBJ2-1; 9 bases are a match to TRBD2. The V segment lost 4 bases and the J segment 4 bases; nucleotides outside the gene matches: 10. The CDR3 is 17 amino acids. CDR1 KGHDR and CDR2 SFDVKD come from the germline V gene. DNA for the CDR3: TGTGCCACCAGTGAACCATATAGCGGGGGCCCGTACAATGAGCAGTTCTTC. Its translation is CATSEPYSGGPYNEQFF.

J is TRBJ2-7 and V is TRBV9; the D gene is possibly TRBD1 (6 bases). V lost 0 bases, J lost 2 bases, and 9 bases lay in between. CDR1 SGDLS and CDR2 YYNGEE come from the germline V gene. This CDR3 has 14 amino acids. In DNA, the CDR3 is TGTGCCAGCAGCGTAGATCAGGGGCCCTACGAGCAGTACTTC. Translating gives CASSVDQGPYEQYF.

This clone showed up just a few times. The chain has TRBV5-1 and TRBJ2-3, with 8 bases identical to TRBD2. Germline trimming cut 2 bases from V and 3 bases from J; bases unmatched to any gene: 5. The CDR3 has 15 amino acids. Germline assignment: CDR1 SGHRS and CDR2 YFSETQ. This chain's CDR3 is CASSFSGVGTDTQYF. The DNA for the CDR3 is TGCGCCAGCAGCTTTAGCGGGGTGGGGACAGATACGCAGTATTTT.

The chain links TRBV3-1 (or the pseudogene TRBV3-2) to TRBJ2-4; no clear D gene. V lost 4 bases to trimming and J lost 6 bases, with 16 bases between them. The germline V gene has CDR1 LGHDT and CDR2 YNNKEL (reference sequence). The CDR3 spans 15 residues. This chain's CDR3 is CASSRPLGSGNIQYF. The CDR3 nucleotides read TGTGCCAGCAGCCGACCATTAGGATCGGGAAACATTCAGTACTTC.

The rearrangement joins TRBV2 to TRBJ1-1, with D perhaps TRBD1 (6 bases). CDR3 length: 14 residues. Trimming removed 2 bases from V and 4 bases from J, with 11 bases in between. Germline CDR1 and CDR2: SNHLY and FYNNEI. As DNA, the CDR3 is TGTGCCAGCAGTGAATTTCTGGGGGCCACTGAAGCTTTCTTT. Amino acid sequence: CASSEFLGATEAFF. The complete variable domain, with remaining parts taken from reference TRBV2 and TRBJ1-1, reads EPEVTQTPSHQVTQMGQEVILRCVPISNHLYFYWYRQILGQKVEFLVSFYNNEISEKSEIFDDQFSVERPDGSNFTLKIRSTKLEDSAMYFCASSEFLGATEAFFGQGTRLTVV.

This clone was seen only once. This chain uses TRBV5-1 with TRBJ2-7; 11 bases are shared with TRBD1. This CDR3 is 14 amino acids long. J gave up 7 bases and V 4 bases, and 7 bases lay outside the gene matches. Germline CDR1 is SGHRS and CDR2 is YFSETQ. DNA of the CDR3: TGCGCCAGCAGCGCCGGGACAGGGGGTGGGGAGCAGTACTTC. This encodes CASSAGTGGGEQYF.

The table lists this clone with a few counts. The chain has TRBV24-1 and TRBJ2-3; tentative D call: TRBD1 (6 bases). Trimming removed 3 bases from V and 4 bases from J, with 13 bases in between. The CDR3 runs 15 residues. The germline V gene has CDR1 KGHDR and CDR2 SFDVKD. CDR3 amino acids: CATSDTGIGADTQYF. The CDR3 region has the DNA TGTGCCACCAGTGATACAGGGATAGGCGCAGATACGCAGTATTTT.

The J gene is TRBJ1-4, the V gene TRBV4-3; the match to TRBD1 covers 11 bases. CDR3 size: 18 residues. Germline V gene lookup returns CDR1 LGHNA and CDR2 YSLEER. Trimming removed 0 bases from V and 3 bases from J; junction bases left unmatched: 6. This chain's CDR3 is CASSQDRTGGFANEKLFF. As DNA, the CDR3 is TGCGCCAGCAGCCAAGATCGGACAGGGGGCTTTGCTAATGAAAAACTGTTTTTT.

In the case of this clone: Distinct nucleotide sequences in the sample also encode this CDR3. V usage is TRBV19 and J usage is TRBJ1-1; D is unresolved. The V end was cut by 4 bases, the J end by 1 base, with 7 bases between. CDR1 LNHDA and CDR2 SQIVND come from the germline V gene (reference sequence). The CDR3 spans 13 residues. In DNA, the CDR3 is TGTGCCAGTAGTACGACTGGGAACACTGAAGCTTTCTTT. This encodes CASSTTGNTEAFF. Full variable domain (missing parts from reference TRBV19 and TRBJ1-1): DGGITQSPKYLFRKEGQNVTLSCEQNLNHDAMYWYRQDPGQGLRLIYYSQIVNDFQKGDIAEGYSVSREKKESFPLTVTSAQKNPTAFYLCASSTTGNTEAFFGQGTRLTVV.

The chain combines TRBV3-1 (or the pseudogene TRBV3-2) with TRBJ1-3; D gene ambiguous. The CDR3 extends over 15 amino acids. CDR1 LGHDT and CDR2 YNNKEL come from the germline V gene (reference sequence). V lost 9 bases to trimming and J lost 0 bases, with 15 bases between them. CDR3 protein: CASGRGGHSGNTIYF. The CDR3 DNA sequence: TGTGCCAGTGGAAGAGGAGGCCACTCTGGAAACACCATATATTTT.

V is TRBV4-1 and J is TRBJ2-6; weak D call: TRBD2 (6 bases). Germline CDR1 reads MGHRA; CDR2 reads YSYEKL. This CDR3 region has 16 residues. V was trimmed by 1 base and J by 0 bases, leaving 7 bases between them. CDR3 region: CASSQGLGSGANVLTF. The CDR3 nucleotides read TGCGCCAGCAGCCAAGGACTAGGCTCTGGGGCCAACGTCCTGACTTTC.

This sequence joins TRBV30 and TRBJ1-1, with 9 bases that match TRBD1. This CDR3 is 19 amino acids long. CDR1 is GTSNPN, CDR2 SVGIG, per germline (reference sequence). With 3 bases clipped from V and 0 bases from J, the junction kept 17 bases outside the gene matches. This chain's CDR3 is CAWSFRDRALPTMNTEAFF. CDR3 nucleotide sequence: TGTGCCTGGAGCTTCCGGGACAGGGCCCTACCAACCATGAACACTGAAGCTTTCTTT.

This chain joins TRBV6-1 and TRBJ1-2, with 9 bases that match TRBD1. Looked up from germline, CDR1 is MNHNS and CDR2 is SASEGT. The CDR3 length is 14 residues. Trimming took 3 bases from V and 7 from J; bases not matched to a gene: 6. CDR3 sequence (DNA): TGTGCCAGCAGTGAGGCGGGACAGGGCTCTGGCTACACCTTC. Amino acid sequence: CASSEAGQGSGYTF.

This rearrangement joins TRBV11-2 to TRBJ2-7; TRBD2 might be the D (6 bases). Between the trimmed V and J ends, which lost 5 bases and 2 bases, there was a span of 16 bases. The CDR3 spans 15 residues. The germline V gene has CDR1 SGHAT and CDR2 FQNNGV. Here the CDR3 DNA reads TGTGCCAGCAGCCCATCCCTCGGGAGTACCTACGAGCAGTACTTC. It is translated as CASSPSLGSTYEQYF.

This clone is a singleton in its sample. The V and J genes are TRBV18 and TRBJ2-2; 7 nucleotides line up with TRBD2. The germline V gene has CDR1 KGHSH and CDR2 LQKENI. Trimming at V came to 2 bases and at J to 6 bases, leaving 3 bases not matched to a gene. The CDR3 contains 14 residues. CDR3 coding DNA: TGTGCCAGCTCACCAAGACGGGAGGCCGGGGAGCTGTTTTTT. It translates to CASSPRREAGELFF. Combining the CDR3 with reference TRBV18 and TRBJ2-2 gives the whole variable domain NAGVMQNPRHLVRRRGQEARLRCSPMKGHSHVYWYRQLPEEGLKFMVYLQKENIIDESGMPKERFSAEFPKEGPSILRIQQVVRGDSAAYFCASSPRREAGELFFGEGSRLTVL.

CDR3: CASSIDQGALGEQYF. Written as DNA, the CDR3 is TGTGCCAGTAGTATAGATCAGGGGGCGCTTGGCGAGCAGTACTTC. The chain is built from TRBV19 and TRBJ2-7; TRBD1 matches 8 bases. V trimming: 0 bases; J trimming: 6 bases; junction bases outside the gene matches: 7. The germline CDR1 and CDR2 sequences are LNHDA and SQIVND (reference sequence). CDR3 length: 15 amino acids.

This chain joins TRBV2 and TRBJ1-2; 8 bases fit TRBD1. CDR3 size: 14 residues. Germline V gene lookup returns CDR1 SNHLY and CDR2 FYNNEI. V lost 7 bases to trimming and J lost 4 bases; unmatched junction nucleotides: 8. CDR3 sequence reads: CASTYRGAPYGYTF. CDR3 in DNA: TGTGCCAGCACCTACAGGGGGGCCCCCTATGGCTACACCTTC.

V gene TRBV18 combines with J gene TRBJ1-2; 7 bases match TRBD1. The germline gives CDR1 KGHSH, CDR2 LQKENI. This CDR3 comprises 15 residues. Trimming cost V 2 bases and J 0 bases; bases outside gene matches: 3. CDR3 nucleotide sequence: TGTGCCAGCTCACCAGGGACAGCGTCTAACTATGGCTACACCTTC. This encodes CASSPGTASNYGYTF.

V and J are TRBV7-2 and TRBJ2-6; D is uncertain. Per the germline V gene, CDR1 is SGHTA and CDR2 is FQGNSA. The ends were cut back, 2 bases at V and 0 bases at J, with 8 bases in the middle. The CDR3 is made up of 16 amino acids. This chain's CDR3 is CASSLLPDSGANVLTF. The CDR3 DNA follows: TGTGCCAGCAGCTTACTGCCAGACTCTGGGGCCAACGTCCTGACTTTC.

The rearrangement uses TRBV6-6 and TRBJ2-7, with D possibly TRBD1 on 6 matching bases. The CDR3 is 14 amino acids. Germline V gene sequence: CDR1 MNHNY, CDR2 SVGAGI (reference sequence). The V end was cut by 7 bases, the J end by 4 bases, with 17 bases between. This CDR3 reads CASTVTGHRYEQYF. The CDR3 region has the DNA TGTGCCAGCACTGTTACGGGACACCGTTACGAGCAGTACTTC.

This chain uses TRBV5-1 with TRBJ1-1; 10 bases line up with TRBD1. J lost 7 bases, V lost 3 bases, and 9 bases had no gene match. The CDR3 extends over 15 amino acids. In germline, CDR1 is SGHRS, CDR2 YFSETQ. CDR3 protein: CASSSPGTGDGEAFF. The CDR3 coding sequence is TGCGCCAGCAGCTCTCCCGGGACAGGGGATGGTGAAGCTTTCTTT.

The rearrangement links TRBV21-1 to TRBJ1-4. TRBV21-1 is labeled a pseudogene. CDR3 length equals 16 residues. The chain's CDR3 is CASKGGTSGSNEKLFF. CDR3 coding DNA: TGTGCCAGCAAAGGCGGGACCTCAGGATCTAATGAAAAACTGTTTTTT.

V gene TRBV7-2 combines with J gene TRBJ2-7; weak D call: TRBD1 (6 bases). V lost 1 base, J lost 4 bases, and 14 bases lay in between. The CDR3 contains 15 residues. Germline CDR1 reads SGHTA; CDR2 reads FQGNSA. Here the CDR3 DNA reads TGTGCCAGCAGCTTAGGGGGGACACGAATATACGAGCAGTACTTC. This gives the protein CASSLGGTRIYEQYF.

The rearrangement joins TRBV10-3 to TRBJ2-6, with a tentative D call TRBD1 (5 bases). V lost 11 bases to trimming and J lost 2 bases, with 19 bases between them. CDR1 is ENHRY and CDR2 is SYGVKD in the germline V gene. CDR3 length: 16 amino acids. The CDR3 DNA reads TGTGCCCTATCACCAGGGATTCTTACTGGGGCCAACGTCCTGACTTTC. It translates to CALSPGILTGANVLTF.